One sample yielded the 13 T cell receptor beta chains listed below, sequenced in a study of blood T cell repertoires in COVID-19 (dated by TCRdb to the early 2020s). Libraries were prepared through the immunoSEQ multiplex PCR assay. Drawn from immuneACCESS, this table holds only the in-frame rearrangements with V and J called that TCRdb kept. Clones are partly lost; checked studies trace under half to an unresolved V gene and leave the rest unexplained. The sample table contains 200,000 to 250,000 clones; only one count was recorded for approximately 81% of them. The ten biggest clones cover roughly 18% of the sample. Material: peripheral blood. The receptors stem from a woman at least 80 years old with active or convalescent COVID-19.

The CDR3 nucleotides read TGTGCCAGCAGATCAACTAGCTCCTATAATTCACCCCTCCACTTT. It encodes CASRSTSSYNSPLHF. The genes are TRBV27 and TRBJ1-6, with D hard to call. Germline CDR1 is MNHEY and CDR2 is SMNVEV (reference sequence). Trimming shortened V by 6 bases and J by 0 bases, and 9 bases separated the two germline ends. The CDR3 length is 15 residues.

The CDR3 sequence is CATGTGTTNEKLFF. The CDR3 coding sequence is TGTGCCACCGGGACAGGGACGACTAATGAAAAACTGTTTTTT. This chain connects TRBV10-3 to TRBJ1-4; the match to TRBD1 covers 9 bases. CDR1 and CDR2 (germline): ENHRY, SYGVKD. The ends lost 10 bases at V and 2 bases at J; junction bases unmatched: 5. CDR3 length: 14 residues.

For the CDR3, the DNA is TGTGCCAGCAGCTCCAGGGGGCGGAGTGACTATGGCTACACCTTC. Amino acids: CASSSRGRSDYGYTF. The genes are TRBV11-2 and TRBJ1-2; 8 nucleotides agree with TRBD1. The V gene's germline CDR1 is SGHAT and CDR2 FQNNGV. The V segment lost 4 bases and the J segment 3 bases; nucleotides outside the gene matches: 7. The CDR3 extends over 15 amino acids.

This chain connects TRBV7-2 to TRBJ2-2; TRBD1 matches at 7 bases. The V and J ends lost 5 bases and 5 bases, in that order; junction bases with no gene match: 5. CDR1 and CDR2 (germline): SGHTA, FQGNSA. This CDR3 contains 14 residues. CDR3 in DNA: TGTGCCAGCAGCACTAACAGGGGAACCGGGGAGCTGTTTTTT. Its protein is CASSTNRGTGELFF.

The rearrangement links TRBV6-2 or TRBV6-3 to TRBJ2-3, with 15 bases matching TRBD2. Germline V CDR1 and CDR2: MNHEY, SVGEGT. This CDR3 contains 18 residues. V gave up 5 bases and J gave up 0 bases; unmatched junction bases: 6. The CDR3 spells CASSRGTSGRSSTDTQYF. CDR3 coding DNA: TGTGCCAGCAGTCGGGGGACTAGCGGGAGGAGTAGCACAGATACGCAGTATTTT.

The chain employs TRBV11-3 and TRBJ2-7, with D possibly TRBD1 on 5 matching bases. CDR1 and CDR2 from the germline V gene are SGHNT and YENEEA. This CDR3 contains 15 residues. The V and J ends lost 3 bases and 1 base respectively, with 13 bases between them. The CDR3 reads CASSFNSDRSYEQYF. The DNA of the CDR3 is TGTGCCAGCAGCTTTAACTCCGACAGATCCTACGAGCAGTACTTC. The whole variable domain, remainder taken from reference TRBV11-3 and TRBJ2-7, is EAGVVQSPRYKIIEKKQPVAFWCNPISGHNTLYWYLQNLGQGPELLIRYENEEAVDDSQLPKDRFSAERLKGVDSTLKIQPAELGDSAVYLCASSFNSDRSYEQYFGPGTRLTVT.

The chain carries TRBV27 and TRBJ1-1; D is undetermined. Germline-derived CDR1 and CDR2 are MNHEY and SMNVEV (reference sequence). The length of the CDR3 is 14 residues. Trimming stripped 5 bases from V and 1 base from J, with 11 bases between. The CDR3 bases are TGTGCCAGCAGTCCAGGTGGGTCGAACACTGAAGCTTTCTTT. Translation: CASSPGGSNTEAFF.

J is TRBJ2-7 and V is TRBV5-1, with 7 bases fitting TRBD1. The CDR3 is 13 residues long. Germline V gene sequence: CDR1 SGHRS, CDR2 YFSETQ. J gave up 3 bases and V 4 bases, and 4 bases lay outside the gene matches. The CDR3 sequence is CASSAQGDYEQYF. The CDR3 coding sequence is TGCGCCAGCAGCGCTCAGGGGGACTACGAGCAGTACTTC.

This clone was picked up one time. The chain links TRBV6-2 or TRBV6-3 to TRBJ2-1; D may be TRBD1 (5 bases). This CDR3 contains 15 residues. Germline V lookup: CDR1 MNHEY, CDR2 SVGEGT. V was trimmed by 2 bases and J by 6 bases, leaving 14 bases between them. CDR3 in DNA: TGTGCCAGCAGTTACCAGGGCGGCATGTTCAATGAGCAGTTCTTC. Protein product: CASSYQGGMFNEQFF.

The V gene is TRBV18, the J gene TRBJ2-1; 9 nucleotides agree with TRBD2. J was trimmed by 5 bases and V by 3 bases; bases with no gene match: 26. The CDR3 loop spans 22 amino acids. The germline CDR1 and CDR2 sequences are KGHSH and LQKENI. This CDR3 reads CASSPPQGGGRAGFPPHNEQFF. The CDR3 coding sequence is TGTGCCAGCTCACCCCCTCAGGGTGGCGGGAGGGCCGGTTTCCCCCCCCACAATGAGCAGTTCTTC.

In this sample, this clone turned up once. This rearrangement joins TRBV5-4 to TRBJ2-1, with a tentative D call TRBD2 (6 bases). Trimming shortened V by 4 bases and J by 3 bases, and 20 bases separated the two germline ends. CDR1 SGHNT and CDR2 YYREEE come from the germline V gene (reference sequence). The CDR3 has 17 residues. Here the CDR3 DNA reads TGTGCCAGCAGCGATTCGCCCGGGGCGGGGTTCTACAATGAGCAGTTCTTC. Amino acids: CASSDSPGAGFYNEQFF.

The J gene is TRBJ1-3, the V gene TRBV18; TRBD1 matches at 8 bases. Germline trimming cut 2 bases from V and 2 bases from J; bases unmatched to any gene: 5. The CDR3 totals 16 residues. Germline V lookup: CDR1 KGHSH, CDR2 LQKENI. The CDR3: CASSPDRGLPGNTIYF. CDR3 bases: TGTGCCAGCTCACCAGACAGGGGCCTTCCTGGAAACACCATATATTTT.

This clone was counted only a few times. The V and J genes are TRBV10-3 and TRBJ1-2; TRBD1 agrees at 8 bases. The CDR3 loop spans 14 amino acids. The germline V gene encodes CDR1 ENHRY and CDR2 SYGVKD. The trim removed 4 bases at V and 4 bases at J, leaving 5 bases unmatched. CDR3 coding DNA: TGTGCCATCAGTGTTGGACAGGGAAGCTATGGCTACACCTTC. Protein sequence: CAISVGQGSYGYTF.